This T cell receptor (beta chain) was recovered during a study of blood T cell repertoires in COVID-19. Looking at the study overall: COVID-19 samples from acute and convalescent phases originated in the United States, Italy and Spain.

The data were produced by immunoSEQ multiplex PCR, yet TCRdb's version contains in-frame clones alone and is incomplete. The sample gives around 310,000 clones, nearly 90% of which show up once; roughly 1% is in the top ten. The CDR3 has 15 residues. Germline CDR1 MNHEY, CDR2 SVGEGT. V was shortened by 4 bases and J by 5 bases, with 14 bases between the two germline ends. The sample comprised peripheral blood. The sequence derives from a woman aged 40 to 55 with COVID-19, enrolled during active disease. The rearrangement joins TRBV6-2 or TRBV6-3 to TRBJ2-2; the D gene is possibly TRBD1 (7 bases). In DNA form, the CDR3 reads TGTGCCAGCAGTTCGTACAGGGGAGGAACCGGGGAGCTGTTTTTT. This translates into CASSSYRGGTGELFF.